These 20 T cell receptor beta chains were sequenced from one sample in a study of CD8+ T cells in alopecia areata (dated by TCRdb to 2017 to 2018). The receptor library was made with the immunoSEQ multiplex PCR assay. To provide template for TCR sequencing, every sample had RNA extracted and reverse transcribed into cDNA. In TCRdb, the immuneACCESS table is reduced to in-frame sequences with V and J assigned. These tables do not hold every clone; where another copy was compared, an unresolved V gene accounts for under half, and the others remain unexplained. The sample data list around 300,000 clones, and around three fifths of these were observed just once. Around 0.92% of the sample rests with the top ten. This specimen's treatment or condition label, interpreted: oral pan-JAK inhibitor, 5-10 mg twice daily. This sample comprised CD4+ T cells sorted from blood, obtained around week 53, from a patient treated with tofacitinib. These receptors were obtained from a human donor with alopecia areata.

The CDR3 spells CASSLTGPDTQYF. The CDR3 coding sequence is TGCGCCAGCAGCCTGACAGGGCCAGATACGCAGTATTTT. The gene calls are TRBV5-1 and TRBJ2-3; 7 bases match TRBD1. The germline V gene has CDR1 SGHRS and CDR2 YFSETQ. The CDR3 is 13 amino acids. The V gene end was trimmed by 4 bases and the J gene end by 4 bases; junction bases not matched to a gene: 3.

This chain connects TRBV5-6 to TRBJ1-5; 8 nucleotides agree with TRBD1. CDR1 and CDR2 (germline): SGHDT, YYEEEE. J lost 1 base, V lost 4 bases, and 13 bases had no gene match. The CDR3 has 18 residues. CDR3 sequence (DNA): TGTGCCAGCAGCGCACGGACAGGGAGGAGTTTCAGCAATCAGCCCCAGCATTTT. This codes for CASSARTGRSFSNQPQHF.

This chain links TRBV29-1 with TRBJ2-2, with 9 bases fitting TRBD1. V was clipped by 7 bases and J by 4 bases; unmatched bases: 7. Germline-derived CDR1 and CDR2 are SQVTM and ANQGSEA. CDR3 length: 14 amino acids. This CDR3 is CSARDRVITGELFF. CDR3 bases: TGCAGCGCCCGGGACAGGGTTATCACCGGGGAGCTGTTTTTT.

This clone was recorded a few times. The chain combines TRBV7-9 with TRBJ2-7; 7 bases line up with TRBD2. The CDR3 runs to 13 residues. Germline V lookup: CDR1 SEHNR, CDR2 FQNEAQ (reference sequence). Germline trimming cut 5 bases from V and 3 bases from J; bases unmatched to any gene: 4. The CDR3 sequence: CASSPWGGYEQYF. The CDR3 nucleotides are TGTGCCAGCAGCCCTTGGGGGGGCTACGAGCAGTACTTC.

The chain uses TRBV7-2 and TRBJ2-2, with 7 bases lining up with TRBD1. Germline CDR1 and CDR2: SGHTA and FQGNSA. The CDR3 is 15 amino acids. The junction had 7 bases not matched to a gene; V was cut back by 5 bases and J by 4 bases. DNA of the CDR3: TGTGCCAGCAGCCGATCTAACAGGGGCACCGGGGAGCTGTTTTTT. Its protein product is CASSRSNRGTGELFF.

In this sample, this clone turned up a few times. V gene TRBV5-6 combines with J gene TRBJ2-7; TRBD2 is a possible D gene (6 bases). CDR1 is SGHDT, CDR2 YYEEEE, per germline. This CDR3 is 14 amino acids long. V was trimmed by 7 bases and J by 5 bases, leaving 19 bases between them. CDR3 bases: TGTGCCAGCCAACGGGGACTGGTGGTACACGAGCAGTACTTC. This gives the protein CASQRGLVVHEQYF.

The V and J genes are TRBV30 and TRBJ2-5; D remains unclear. The V gene's germline CDR1 is GTSNPN and CDR2 SVGIG (reference sequence). V was clipped by 0 bases and J by 2 bases, with 10 bases between them. This CDR3 region has 14 residues. As DNA, the CDR3 is TGTGCCTGGAGTGTATATAGGGCTCAAGAGACCCAGTACTTC. Translating it yields CAWSVYRAQETQYF.

J is TRBJ2-5 and V is TRBV29-1, with D possibly TRBD1 on 5 matching bases. V was cut by 4 bases and J by 5 bases, with 11 bases left in between. From germline, CDR1 is SQVTM and CDR2 ANQGSEA. The CDR3 is 12 amino acids. For the CDR3, the DNA is TGCAGCGTTGGGGGCCCTGGGGAGACCCAGTACTTC. This codes for CSVGGPGETQYF.

This clone has only a few counts. This sequence joins TRBV23-1 and TRBJ1-1, with 10 bases aligning to TRBD1. TRBV23-1 is assigned to the ORF class and has an uncertain function. This CDR3 contains 16 residues. V lost 2 bases, J lost 1 base, and 4 bases stayed unmatched. CDR3 coding DNA: TGCGCCAGCAGTCAAAGACAGGGGGCGGAGAACACTGAAGCTTTCTTT. This encodes CASSQRQGAENTEAFF.

This sequence joins TRBV10-3 and TRBJ1-5, with a tentative D call TRBD1 (6 bases). The CDR3 length is 15 residues. Deletions cut 0 bases from V and 6 bases from J, with 12 bases between. Germline V CDR1 and CDR2: ENHRY, SYGVKD. This CDR3 is CAISESARGSQPQHF. CDR3 sequence (DNA): TGTGCCATCAGTGAGTCGGCCAGGGGAAGTCAGCCCCAGCATTTT.

V gene TRBV29-1 combines with J gene TRBJ1-1; TRBD1 is a possible D gene (5 bases). With 4 bases removed from V and 4 bases from J, the gap between germline ends came to 13 bases. Germline V gives CDR1 SQVTM, CDR2 ANQGSEA. The CDR3 totals 13 residues. CDR3: CSVVEGYGTEAFF. CDR3 DNA: TGCAGCGTTGTTGAGGGGTATGGCACTGAAGCTTTCTTT.

This clone was seen a handful of times. The rearrangement joins TRBV4-3 to TRBJ2-6, with D possibly called TRBD1 or TRBD2 (5 bases each). Trimming took off 2 bases at V and 2 bases at J, with 10 bases between the two ends. There are 16 residues in the CDR3. Germline V CDR1 and CDR2: LGHNA, YSLEER. CDR3: CASSQTQGAGANVLTF. In nucleotides, the CDR3 is TGCGCCAGCAGCCAAACCCAGGGAGCTGGGGCCAACGTCCTGACTTTC.

The chain joins TRBV30 to TRBJ1-6; D not resolved. CDR1 GTSNPN and CDR2 SVGIG come from the germline V gene (reference sequence). The length of the CDR3 is 12 residues. Between the trimmed V and J ends, which lost 1 base and 9 bases, there was a span of 7 bases. CDR3: CAWSDRVSPLHF. In nucleotides, the CDR3 is TGTGCCTGGAGTGATCGGGTTTCACCCCTCCACTTT. The variable domain in full, with the rest retrieved from reference TRBV30 and TRBJ1-6, is SQTIHQWPATLVQPVGSPLSLECTVEGTSNPNLYWYRQAAGRGLQLLFYSVGIGQISSEVPQNLSASRPQDRQFILSSKKLLLSDSGFYLCAWSDRVSPLHFGNGTRLTVT.

The rearrangement uses TRBV30 and TRBJ2-7, with D perhaps matching TRBD1 (6 bases). Germline assignment: CDR1 GTSNPN and CDR2 SVGIG (reference sequence). The CDR3 covers 13 residues. With 3 bases removed from V and 3 bases from J, the gap between germline ends came to 12 bases. CDR3 protein: CAWRPGHSYEQYF. The CDR3 nucleotides are TGTGCCTGGAGACCGGGACACAGCTACGAGCAGTACTTC.

This chain's CDR3 is CASSQGLSPADTQYF. The CDR3 nucleotides read TGTGCCAGCAGCCAAGGGCTGAGTCCAGCAGATACGCAGTATTTT. The chain carries TRBV7-9 and TRBJ2-3, with no clear D. V shed 5 bases and J shed 4 bases, with 16 bases lying between them. Germline V gives CDR1 SEHNR, CDR2 FQNEAQ (reference sequence). The CDR3 contains 15 residues.

The chain joins TRBV4-1 to TRBJ2-1; D remains ambiguous. Germline-derived CDR1 and CDR2 are MGHRA and YSYEKL. V lost 6 bases, J lost 7 bases, and 13 bases lay in between. The CDR3 consists of 13 residues. This CDR3 reads CASSRQYVNEQFF. The DNA for the CDR3 is TGCGCCAGCAGTCGGCAGTATGTAAATGAGCAGTTCTTC.

This chain links TRBV2 with TRBJ2-7, with D hard to call. Per the germline V gene, CDR1 is SNHLY and CDR2 is FYNNEI. The CDR3 totals 11 residues. Trimming removed 7 bases from V and 6 bases from J, with 10 bases in between. CDR3 amino acids: CASTGFLEQYF. Written as DNA, the CDR3 is TGTGCCAGCACTGGATTCCTCGAGCAGTACTTC.

The genes are TRBV6-6 and TRBJ2-1, with D perhaps being TRBD1 or TRBD2 (5 bases each). This CDR3 comprises 11 residues. In germline, CDR1 is MNHNY, CDR2 SVGAGI (reference sequence). V gave up 6 bases and J gave up 5 bases, with 5 bases separating them. In DNA form, the CDR3 reads TGTGCCAGCAGGGGGGACAATGAGCAGTTCTTC. Protein product: CASRGDNEQFF.

There are a few counts of this clone. The chain joins TRBV12-5 to TRBJ1-2; no clear D. Trimming removed 1 base from V and 3 bases from J, with 15 bases in between. Germline-derived CDR1 and CDR2 are LGHNT and FRNRAP. This CDR3 has 16 residues. The CDR3 loop reads CASGLAATSPDYGYTF. The CDR3 nucleotides read TGTGCTAGTGGTTTGGCCGCCACGAGTCCGGACTATGGCTACACCTTC.

The chain has TRBV30 and TRBJ2-4; D gene uncertain. Germline CDR1 reads GTSNPN; CDR2 reads SVGIG (reference sequence). The CDR3 is 14 amino acids. Trimming left V 4 bases short and J 4 bases short, with 14 bases between. The DNA of the CDR3 is TGTGCCTGGACCCACGGTCAGGCGAAAAACATTCAGTACTTC. Its translation is CAWTHGQAKNIQYF.